These 24 T cell receptor beta chains originate from one sample sequenced in a study of blood T cell repertoires in COVID-19. The assay was immunoSEQ multiplex PCR, and TCRdb's table has in-frame clones only and misses some. The sample lists some 98,000 clones, 82% occurring once. Sequencing input: peripheral blood. Receptor source: a man between 65 and 85 years old with active or convalescent COVID-19.

The J gene is TRBJ2-3, the V gene TRBV6-2 or TRBV6-3, with a tentative D call TRBD1 (5 bases). The CDR3 is 17 residues long. Germline V lookup: CDR1 MNHEY, CDR2 SVGEGT. Trimming pared 2 bases from V and 2 bases from J, leaving 17 bases between. CDR3 coding DNA: TGTGCCAGCAGTTACGATGAGAAAGGGGCTTACACAGATACGCAGTATTTT. It translates to CASSYDEKGAYTDTQYF.

This rearrangement joins TRBV3-1 (or the pseudogene TRBV3-2) to TRBJ1-2, with 8 nucleotides matching TRBD1. V gave up 6 bases and J gave up 3 bases; unmatched junction bases: 9. The germline CDR1 and CDR2 sequences are LGHDT and YNNKEL (reference sequence). This CDR3 has 15 residues. The CDR3 reads CASRSLQGGDYGYTF. The CDR3 DNA reads as TGTGCCAGCAGATCACTACAGGGGGGCGACTATGGCTACACCTTC.

The rearrangement uses TRBV7-2 and TRBJ2-5; 8 positions agree with TRBD2. CDR1 and CDR2 from the germline V gene are SGHTA and FQGNSA. V shed 5 bases, J shed 4 bases, and the junction held 9 bases outside the gene matches. This CDR3 has 15 residues. CDR3 region: CASSPQRGGRETQYF. The CDR3 DNA sequence: TGTGCCAGCAGCCCCCAACGGGGGGGGCGAGAGACCCAGTACTTC.

The CDR3 DNA reads as TGCGCCAGCAGCTTCGGGACAGGAGGCTACAATGAGCAGTTCTTC. Encoded protein: CASSFGTGGYNEQFF. The chain combines TRBV5-1 with TRBJ2-1; TRBD1 agrees at 8 bases. Germline CDR1 reads SGHRS; CDR2 reads YFSETQ. V was clipped by 2 bases and J by 3 bases; unmatched bases: 4. The CDR3 has 15 amino acids.

This chain uses TRBV29-1 with TRBJ1-2; possible D gene TRBD1, 6 bases. CDR1 SQVTM and CDR2 ANQGSEA come from the germline V gene. There are 15 residues in the CDR3. Trimming stripped 7 bases from V and 8 bases from J, with 26 bases between. CDR3 amino acids: CSASTGTHPVGGYTF. DNA of the CDR3: TGCAGCGCTTCAACCGGGACACATCCTGTCGGGGGCTACACCTTC.

This chain joins TRBV7-9 and TRBJ1-1; D gene ambiguous. The CDR3 runs 13 residues. Germline lookup yields CDR1 SEHNR and CDR2 FQNEAQ (reference sequence). Trimming removed 1 base from V and 9 bases from J, with 12 bases in between. The CDR3: CASSLEQQPKAFF. The CDR3 DNA is TGTGCCAGCAGCTTAGAACAGCAACCGAAAGCTTTCTTT.

This clone appeared a few times. V and J are TRBV5-5 and TRBJ1-5, with D maybe TRBD1 (5 bases). The CDR3 is 15 amino acids. The germline CDR1 and CDR2 sequences are SGHKS and YYEKEE (reference sequence). V was shortened by 4 bases and J by 2 bases, with 13 bases between the two germline ends. CDR3 DNA: TGTGCCAGCAGCACAGGATGGGGTGGCAATCAGCCCCAGCATTTT. Translated: CASSTGWGGNQPQHF.

J is TRBJ1-1 and V is TRBV5-6; D might be TRBD1 (6 bases). The CDR3 totals 14 residues. CDR1 is SGHDT, CDR2 YYEEEE, per germline. V lost 2 bases, J lost 4 bases, and 12 bases lay in between. In DNA form, the CDR3 reads TGTGCCAGCAGCTTCAGGGGTGGAAGCACTGAAGCTTTCTTT. Amino acids: CASSFRGGSTEAFF.

This chain joins TRBV7-8 and TRBJ2-7; D ambiguous. The CDR3 has 11 residues. Trimming took off 6 bases at V and 0 bases at J, with 3 bases between the two ends. Germline CDR1 is SGHVS and CDR2 is FQNEAQ. The CDR3 bases are TGTGCCAGCAGTCGCTCCTACGAGCAGTACTTC. The encoded protein is CASSRSYEQYF.

The chain employs TRBV28 and TRBJ2-7; the D gene is possibly TRBD1 (6 bases). Germline V gene lookup returns CDR1 MDHEN and CDR2 SYDVKM. The V gene lost 3 bases and the J gene lost 0 bases, with 18 bases spanning the gap. The CDR3 length is 17 residues. The DNA for the CDR3 is TGTGCCAGCAGTTTCTCCTTTGACAGGCCGAACTCCTACGAGCAGTACTTC. As protein: CASSFSFDRPNSYEQYF.

This chain links TRBV12-5 with TRBJ2-1, with 7 bases fitting TRBD2. The CDR3 spans 17 residues. Looked up from germline, CDR1 is LGHNT and CDR2 is FRNRAP. J gave up 3 bases and V 0 bases, and 8 bases lay outside the gene matches. The CDR3: CASGLVWGGSFYNEQFF. For the CDR3, the DNA is TGTGCTAGTGGTTTGGTATGGGGGGGGTCTTTCTACAATGAGCAGTTCTTC.

The J gene is TRBJ1-5, the V gene TRBV27; D remains ambiguous. The CDR3 consists of 14 residues. Per germline, CDR1 MNHEY and CDR2 SMNVEV (reference sequence). V lost 5 bases, J lost 5 bases, and 13 bases lay in between. The CDR3 bases are TGTGCCAGCAGTCTCCAGAGGAGCGATCAGCCCCAGCATTTT. It specifies CASSLQRSDQPQHF.

The chain uses TRBV6-5 and TRBJ2-7; D perhaps matches TRBD1 (6 bases). V shed 5 bases and J shed 0 bases, with 8 bases lying between them. Per the germline V gene, CDR1 is MNHEY and CDR2 is SVGAGI. This CDR3 region has 13 residues. The DNA of the CDR3 is TGTGCCAGCAGTCAGGACAGCTCCTACGAGCAGTACTTC. Its protein is CASSQDSSYEQYF.

This sequence joins TRBV10-3 and TRBJ2-2; 13 bases align to TRBD2. J gave up 0 bases and V 6 bases, and 7 bases lay outside the gene matches. This CDR3 has 18 residues. Germline CDR1 is ENHRY and CDR2 is SYGVKD. The CDR3 loop is CAISRTSGGTTNTGELFF. Written as DNA, the CDR3 is TGTGCCATCAGCCGGACTAGCGGGGGTACTACGAACACCGGGGAGCTGTTTTTT.

The rearrangement links TRBV7-9 to TRBJ1-2, with a weak D call TRBD1 (6 bases). The V end lost 5 bases, the J end lost 8 bases, and 15 bases lay between the germline ends. The CDR3 sequence is 13 residues long. Germline V gives CDR1 SEHNR, CDR2 FQNEAQ (reference sequence). CDR3 nucleotides: TGTGCCAGCAGCCAATTGGGGGCAGGGGGCTACACCTTC. It translates to CASSQLGAGGYTF.

V usage is TRBV27 and J usage is TRBJ1-4, with 9 bases fitting TRBD1. This CDR3 has 19 amino acids. V was pared by 4 bases and J by 0 bases, with 12 bases of the junction left unmatched. The V gene's germline CDR1 is MNHEY and CDR2 SMNVEV (reference sequence). DNA of the CDR3: TGTGCCAGCAGTTCGGGACAGGGTTTTCTCAAGCCAACTAATGAAAAACTGTTTTTT. It is translated as CASSSGQGFLKPTNEKLFF.

The chain uses TRBV6-2 or TRBV6-3 and TRBJ1-1, with a possible D match to TRBD1 (6 bases). The CDR3 sequence is 16 residues long. Trimming pared 2 bases from V and 3 bases from J, leaving 16 bases between. Germline CDR1 MNHEY, CDR2 SVGEGT. The CDR3 spells CASSYRSGDTYTEAFF. As DNA, the CDR3 is TGTGCCAGCAGTTACAGAAGCGGGGACACTTACACTGAAGCTTTCTTT.

The chain joins TRBV4-3 to TRBJ1-2; no reliable D call. V was clipped by 0 bases and J by 8 bases, with 16 bases between them. Germline V gene lookup returns CDR1 LGHNA and CDR2 YSLEER. This CDR3 contains 15 residues. CDR3 sequence: CASSQDAALSMGYTF. For the CDR3, the DNA is TGCGCCAGCAGCCAAGACGCGGCTCTATCTATGGGCTACACCTTC.

The genes are TRBV11-2 and TRBJ1-1; D perhaps matches TRBD1 (5 bases). Trimming removed 0 bases at V and 10 bases at J, with 15 bases between. This CDR3 contains 14 residues. The germline V gene encodes CDR1 SGHAT and CDR2 FQNNGV. CDR3 sequence (DNA): TGTGCCAGCAGCTTAGATCAAAGGGCCAGGGTAGCTTTCTTT. Translating gives CASSLDQRARVAFF.

A few counts support this clone. The chain recombines TRBV4-1 with TRBJ2-7; D call uncertain. Trimming removed 1 base at V and 3 bases at J, with 7 bases between. Per germline, CDR1 MGHRA and CDR2 YSYEKL. The CDR3 has 13 residues. The CDR3 coding sequence is TGCGCCAGCAGCCAAGGACACAACTACGAGCAGTACTTC. Amino acid sequence: CASSQGHNYEQYF.

The genes are TRBV7-2 and TRBJ1-5; 7 bases agree with TRBD1. With 5 bases clipped from V and 5 bases from J, the junction kept 3 bases outside the gene matches. The CDR3 contains 13 residues. Germline V gene sequence: CDR1 SGHTA, CDR2 FQGNSA. The CDR3 DNA follows: TGTGCCAGCAGCCGCGACAGGGATCAGCCCCAGCATTTT. Protein: CASSRDRDQPQHF.

The chain recombines TRBV19 with TRBJ2-7, with 9 nucleotides matching TRBD1. V trimming: 5 bases; J trimming: 2 bases; junction bases outside the gene matches: 7. The germline V gene has CDR1 LNHDA and CDR2 SQIVND (reference sequence). The CDR3 is 15 residues long. The CDR3 region has the DNA TGTGCCAGTAGTCTACGACAGGGGGGGACCTACGAGCAGTACTTC. Amino acids: CASSLRQGGTYEQYF.

The rearrangement uses TRBV5-6 and TRBJ2-1; TRBD2 matches 13 bases. The CDR3 contains 17 residues. Germline CDR1 and CDR2: SGHDT and YYEEEE. Trimming took 2 bases from V and 4 from J; bases not matched to a gene: 6. Written as DNA, the CDR3 is TGTGCCAGCAGCTTAACTAGCGGGGGGGCATTGTACAATGAGCAGTTCTTC. Protein: CASSLTSGGALYNEQFF.

The chain recombines TRBV4-1 with TRBJ1-2; TRBD1 aligns across 11 bases. This CDR3 is 15 amino acids long. The trim removed 4 bases at V and 3 bases at J, leaving 4 bases unmatched. Per the germline V gene, CDR1 is MGHRA and CDR2 is YSYEKL. The CDR3 spells CASSPGQGAYYGYTF. The CDR3 nucleotides read TGCGCCAGCAGCCCCGGACAGGGGGCTTACTATGGCTACACCTTC.